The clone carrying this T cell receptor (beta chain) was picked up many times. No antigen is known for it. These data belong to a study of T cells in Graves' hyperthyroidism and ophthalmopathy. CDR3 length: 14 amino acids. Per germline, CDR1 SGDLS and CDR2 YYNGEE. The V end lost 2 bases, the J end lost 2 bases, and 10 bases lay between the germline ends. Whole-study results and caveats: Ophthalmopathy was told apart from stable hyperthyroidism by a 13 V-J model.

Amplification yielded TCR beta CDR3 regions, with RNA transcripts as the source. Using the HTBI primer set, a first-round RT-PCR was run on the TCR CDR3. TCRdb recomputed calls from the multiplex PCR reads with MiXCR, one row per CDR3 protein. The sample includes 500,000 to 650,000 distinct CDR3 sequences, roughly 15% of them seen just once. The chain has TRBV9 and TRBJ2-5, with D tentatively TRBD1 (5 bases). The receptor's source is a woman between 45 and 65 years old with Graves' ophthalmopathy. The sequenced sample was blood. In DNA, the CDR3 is TGTGCCAGCAGCGTCGAAGGACAACAAGAGACCCAGTACTTC. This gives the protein CASSVEGQQETQYF.